This passage covers 18 T cell receptor beta chains from one sample sequenced in a study of blood T cells in healthy people across ages. A second PCR of roughly 7 to 11 cycles used a sample-barcoded 5' primer and a J-beta primer mix. TCRdb reanalysed the 5' RACE reads using MiXCR and keeps one entry per CDR3 protein. The sample lists about 760,000 distinct CDR3 sequences; just over 55% were seen once. The material sequenced was blood. The receptors were gathered from a man aged 35-49 years in good health.

This clonotype has a handful of counts. V and J are TRBV2 and TRBJ2-4; D not certain. V dropped 11 bases and J dropped 0 bases, with 8 bases sitting between them. This CDR3 contains 12 residues. The germline gives CDR1 SNHLY, CDR2 FYNNEI. The CDR3: CAGKGAKNIQYF. CDR3 in DNA: TGTGCCGGGAAAGGAGCCAAAAACATTCAGTACTTC.

This clonotype was seen a few times. V gene TRBV20-1 combines with J gene TRBJ2-5; the match to TRBD1 covers 7 bases. The germline V gene has CDR1 DFQATT and CDR2 SNEGSKA (reference sequence). CDR3 size: 14 residues. Unmatched junction bases numbered 11, after V lost 5 bases and J lost 5 bases. The CDR3 bases are TGCAGTGCTCCAAGGGGGCTCCTAGACGAGACCCAGTACTTC. Translation gives CSAPRGLLDETQYF.

This sequence joins TRBV4-2 and TRBJ1-2, with no clear D. The CDR3 has 15 residues. V was clipped by 0 bases and J by 2 bases, with 10 bases between them. Germline V gene sequence: CDR1 LGHNA, CDR2 YNFKEQ. The CDR3 DNA is TGTGCCAGCAGCCAAGATGAGGCGGACAACTATGGCTACACCTTC. It is translated as CASSQDEADNYGYTF.

This clonotype was seen a single time. The CDR3: CASSLGESSALNEQFF. The CDR3 DNA follows: TGTGCCAGCAGCCTAGGGGAGTCTAGCGCCTTAAATGAGCAGTTCTTC. The chain joins TRBV7-2 to TRBJ2-1; maybe TRBD2 (6 bases). The CDR3 contains 16 residues. V was cut by 5 bases and J by 7 bases, with 21 bases left in between. Germline CDR1 and CDR2: SGHTA and FQGNSA.

This clonotype was picked up one time. The chain combines TRBV24-1 with TRBJ1-5; tentative D call: TRBD1 (5 bases). V dropped 10 bases and J dropped 7 bases, with 16 bases sitting between them. The CDR3 runs to 13 residues. Germline V gives CDR1 KGHDR, CDR2 SFDVKD. CDR3 loop: CATSMGVGQPQHF. The CDR3 DNA follows: TGTGCCACATCCATGGGGGTTGGGCAGCCCCAGCATTTT.

This clonotype has a count of ten or more. The chain has TRBV28 and TRBJ2-1, with D hard to call. Germline lookup yields CDR1 MDHEN and CDR2 SYDVKM. Between the trimmed V and J ends, which lost 3 bases and 6 bases, there was a span of 9 bases. CDR3 size: 13 residues. CDR3 amino acids: CASSLWKGNEQFF. For the CDR3, the DNA is TGTGCCAGCAGTTTGTGGAAAGGCAATGAGCAGTTCTTC.

The chain links TRBV20-1 to TRBJ1-4, with unresolved D. CDR1 is DFQATT, CDR2 SNEGSKA, per germline (reference sequence). CDR3 length: 15 amino acids. Trimming pared 1 base from V and 5 bases from J, leaving 14 bases between. CDR3 loop: CSARGSPLGNEKLFF. The CDR3 DNA sequence: TGCAGTGCTAGAGGTTCCCCGCTGGGGAATGAAAAACTGTTTTTT.

This chain uses TRBV29-1 with TRBJ2-5; 11 bases are shared with TRBD1. Germline V gives CDR1 SQVTM, CDR2 ANQGSEA. The CDR3 contains 14 residues. Trimming took 7 bases from V and 4 from J; bases not matched to a gene: 8. The CDR3 DNA reads TGCAGCGCCAATCCGGACAGGGGGCGAGAGACCCAGTACTTC. This encodes CSANPDRGRETQYF.

CDR3 coding DNA: TGTGCCAGCAGCCAAGGGGACCGGTTGACCCAGTACTTC. Translating it yields CASSQGDRLTQYF. The chain carries TRBV4-2 and TRBJ2-5; either TRBD1 or TRBD2 may supply D (5 bases each). The germline V and J ends were trimmed by 1 base and 7 bases, with 10 bases remaining between them. CDR1 is LGHNA, CDR2 YNFKEQ, per germline. This CDR3 comprises 13 residues.

The V gene is TRBV5-1, the J gene TRBJ1-1; D may be TRBD1 (5 bases). This CDR3 is built from 15 residues. Trimming took off 3 bases at V and 3 bases at J, with 15 bases between the two ends. Germline V gene data show CDR1 as SGHRS and CDR2 as YFSETQ. CDR3 sequence: CASSSGGATDTEAFF. The CDR3 DNA reads as TGCGCCAGCAGCTCCGGCGGGGCTACGGACACTGAAGCTTTCTTT.

J is TRBJ2-7 and V is TRBV7-6; 7 bases match TRBD1. The CDR3 spans 17 residues. Trimming cost V 1 base and J 0 bases; bases outside gene matches: 9. CDR1 SGHVS and CDR2 FNYEAQ come from the germline V gene. This chain's CDR3 is CASSLELDRDSSYEQYF. The CDR3 region has the DNA TGTGCCAGCAGCTTAGAGTTGGATAGGGACAGCTCCTACGAGCAGTACTTC. The variable domain in full, with the rest retrieved from reference TRBV7-6 and TRBJ2-7, is GAGVSQSPRYKVTKRGQDVALRCDPISGHVSLYWYRQALGQGPEFLTYFNYEAQQDKSGLPNDRFSAERPEGSISTLTIQRTEQRDSAMYRCASSLELDRDSSYEQYFGPGTRLTVT.

The chain is built from TRBV28 and TRBJ2-5; 7 nucleotides line up with TRBD1. This CDR3 region has 14 residues. The V gene's germline CDR1 is MDHEN and CDR2 SYDVKM. V lost 4 bases to trimming and J lost 4 bases; unmatched junction nucleotides: 6. The CDR3 DNA reads as TGTGCCAGCAGTTCGACAGGGATCCCAGAGACCCAGTACTTC. This gives the protein CASSSTGIPETQYF.

The chain is built from TRBV28 and TRBJ2-7, with D unresolved. The DNA matches TRBJ2-5 better at its end, which makes the J call doubtful. CDR1 is MDHEN, CDR2 SYDVKM, per germline. The CDR3 spans 14 residues. The CDR3 reads CASSLPLVVETQYF. CDR3 bases: TGTGCCAGCAGTTTACCCTTAGTAGTGGAGACCCAGTACTTC.

This chain uses TRBV7-9 with TRBJ2-5; either TRBD1 or TRBD2 may supply D (5 bases each). In germline, CDR1 is SEHNR, CDR2 FQNEAQ (reference sequence). Trimming took 2 bases from V and 2 from J, leaving 6 bases between them. The length of the CDR3 is 13 residues. In nucleotides, the CDR3 is TGTGCCAGCAGCTTATGGGGGCAAGAGACCCAGTACTTC. Translation: CASSLWGQETQYF.

The V call is TRBV7-2, the J call TRBJ2-2; D call uncertain. This CDR3 contains 15 residues. Trimming shortened V by 2 bases and J by 6 bases, and 13 bases separated the two germline ends. Germline CDR1 and CDR2: SGHTA and FQGNSA. The CDR3 DNA reads TGTGCCAGCAGCTTACACGGGCCCACCTCCGGGGAGCTGTTTTTT. Translation: CASSLHGPTSGELFF.

This clonotype came up a few times. This chain links TRBV29-1 with TRBJ2-5; D possibly corresponds to TRBD1 (5 bases). The CDR3 contains 12 residues. Germline V lookup: CDR1 SQVTM, CDR2 ANQGSEA. V lost 4 bases and J lost 12, with 18 bases in between. The CDR3 sequence: CSVADQGLREYF. For the CDR3, the DNA is TGCAGCGTTGCTGATCAGGGTCTACGAGAGTACTTC.

This clonotype was seen a handful of times. This rearrangement joins TRBV7-2 to TRBJ2-7, with D perhaps matching TRBD2 (5 bases). V was trimmed by 3 bases and J by 3 bases, leaving 12 bases between them. The length of the CDR3 is 14 residues. Germline V gene sequence: CDR1 SGHTA, CDR2 FQGNSA. The CDR3 nucleotides read TGTGCCAGCAGCTTTACTATGGAGGTCTACGAGCAGTACTTC. It is translated as CASSFTMEVYEQYF.

The chain is built from TRBV20-1 and TRBJ2-3; 7 positions match TRBD2. The germline V gene encodes CDR1 DFQATT and CDR2 SNEGSKA (reference sequence). The CDR3 runs 16 residues. Trimming took 5 bases from V and 1 from J; bases not matched to a gene: 12. CDR3 loop: CSAVLGTTEGTDTQYF. The DNA of the CDR3 is TGCAGTGCTGTCCTTGGGACTACCGAAGGCACAGATACGCAGTATTTT.